The 10 T cell receptor beta chains below all came from one sample that was sequenced in a study of persistence of HIV-infected CD4 T cells. Which antigens these TCRs recognize remains unknown. The libraries were made with immunoSEQ version 4 in survey mode. Profiling relied on immunoSEQ multiplex PCR, and the TCRdb table lists in-frame clones only, not all of them. The repertoire holds about 46,000 clones, with about 87% as singletons. Cells were stimulated nonspecifically with anti-CD3/anti-CD28 magnetic beads. Responding CD4+ T cells were sorted by upregulation of both CD40 ligand and CD69. The specimen was CD4+ T cells sorted from PBMCs after roughly 20-hour stimulation, collected from a patient who received antiretroviral therapy. The receptors originated from an adult woman with HIV who was CMV-seropositive.

This sequence joins TRBV5-4 and TRBJ2-1; 9 bases match TRBD1. Trimming at V came to 9 bases and at J to 10 bases, leaving 5 bases not matched to a gene. The CDR3 loop spans 11 amino acids. The germline V gene has CDR1 SGHNT and CDR2 YYREEE (reference sequence). The CDR3, as DNA: TGTGCCACCTACAGGGGGCGGGAGCAGTTCTTC. Residues: CATYRGREQFF.

This chain joins TRBV14 and TRBJ2-1, with TRBD2 as a possible D gene (7 bases). Between the trimmed V and J ends, which lost 2 bases and 4 bases, there was a span of 15 bases. From germline, CDR1 is SGHDN and CDR2 FVKESK. CDR3 length: 16 amino acids. The CDR3 DNA is TGTGCCAGCAGCCAACCCGGGGGGCCAGCTTACAATGAGCAGTTCTTC. This codes for CASSQPGGPAYNEQFF.

This clone turned up a few times. CDR3 residues: CASSASGGSSGANVLTF. The CDR3 nucleotides read TGTGCCAGCAGCGCAAGCGGGGGAAGCTCTGGGGCCAACGTCCTGACTTTC. The chain carries TRBV7-2 and TRBJ2-6, with 8 bases fitting TRBD2. Looked up from germline, CDR1 is SGHTA and CDR2 is FQGNSA. The CDR3 consists of 17 residues. The ends lost 5 bases at V and 0 bases at J; junction bases unmatched: 6.

The chain couples TRBV27 to TRBJ1-5; weak D call: TRBD1 (6 bases). The length of the CDR3 is 16 residues. CDR1 is MNHEY, CDR2 SMNVEV, per germline (reference sequence). V was trimmed by 2 bases and J by 2 bases, leaving 13 bases between them. For the CDR3, the DNA is TGTGCCAGCAGTTTACGACTAGCAGGGGGCAATCAGCCCCAGCATTTT. It codes for CASSLRLAGGNQPQHF.

The V call is TRBV4-1, the J call TRBJ2-3; D might be TRBD2 (5 bases). V gave up 5 bases and J gave up 6 bases, with 18 bases separating them. The CDR3 contains 15 residues. The germline gives CDR1 MGHRA, CDR2 YSYEKL. The DNA of the CDR3 is TGCGCCAGCAGCGCAAGACCCTCCGGGGTTGATACGCAGTATTTT. Protein: CASSARPSGVDTQYF.

The chain joins TRBV6-4 to TRBJ2-6; no clear D. Trimming removed 4 bases at V and 1 base at J, with 5 bases between. The germline V gene encodes CDR1 MRHNA and CDR2 SNTAGT. The CDR3 extends over 14 amino acids. The CDR3 loop reads CASSVLSGANVLTF. The CDR3 region has the DNA TGTGCCAGCAGTGTTCTGTCTGGGGCCAACGTCCTGACTTTC.

The chain carries TRBV6-4 and TRBJ1-5, with 8 positions matching TRBD1. The CDR3 extends over 14 amino acids. Trimming took 7 bases from V and 2 from J; bases not matched to a gene: 4. Germline V CDR1 and CDR2: MRHNA, SNTAGT. The CDR3 region is CASMTGQGNQPQHF. Here the CDR3 DNA reads TGTGCCAGCATGACGGGACAGGGCAATCAGCCCCAGCATTTT.

This chain links TRBV28 with TRBJ2-7, with TRBD2 identical over 7 bases. V lost 2 bases, J lost 4 bases, and 11 bases stayed unmatched. CDR3 length: 16 amino acids. The germline V gene has CDR1 MDHEN and CDR2 SYDVKM. Written as DNA, the CDR3 is TGTGCCAGCAGTTTAAGTTTGCGGGAGCCTGCGTACGAGCAGTACTTC. Its protein product is CASSLSLREPAYEQYF.

This clone was seen once. The chain carries TRBV19 and TRBJ2-6; 8 positions agree with TRBD1. The CDR3 is 19 amino acids. CDR1 and CDR2 (germline): LNHDA, SQIVND (reference sequence). The ends lost 5 bases at V and 4 bases at J; junction bases unmatched: 16. Here the CDR3 DNA reads TGTGCCAGTAGTCCTAGGCAGGGGGCTTTTCGGGCGGGGGCCAACGTCCTGACTTTC. This sequence encodes CASSPRQGAFRAGANVLTF.

The rearrangement joins TRBV28 to TRBJ2-7; 9 nucleotides agree with TRBD1. CDR3 length: 17 amino acids. Unmatched junction bases numbered 14, after V lost 6 bases and J lost 2 bases. Germline CDR1 reads MDHEN; CDR2 reads SYDVKM. The CDR3 protein is CASSSESSGTGTYEQYF. As DNA, the CDR3 is TGTGCCAGCAGCTCCGAGTCCTCCGGGACAGGGACCTACGAGCAGTACTTC. Full variable domain (outside the CDR3, taken from reference TRBV28 and TRBJ2-7): DVKVTQSSRYLVKRTGEKVFLECVQDMDHENMFWYRQDPGLGLRLIYFSYDVKMKEKGDIPEGYSVSREKKERFSLILESASTNQTSMYLCASSSESSGTGTYEQYFGPGTRLTVT.